Presented here are 17 T cell receptor beta chains from one specimen sequenced in a study of blood T cells in healthy people across ages. For the second PCR, which ran for about 6 to 12 cycles, a sample-barcoded 5' primer and a J-beta primer mix were used. TCRdb re-called the 5' RACE reads with MiXCR, one entry per CDR3 protein. The data show about 780,000 distinct CDR3 sequences, with 35% to 60% seen just once and less than 20% held by the top ten. Sequencing input: blood. The receptors shown here come from a man older than 75 in good health.

This clonotype was seen repeatedly, ten times or more. This rearrangement joins TRBV5-5 to TRBJ2-7, with unresolved D. V dropped 2 bases and J dropped 2 bases, with 11 bases sitting between them. The CDR3 consists of 14 residues. Germline CDR1 and CDR2: SGHKS and YYEKEE (reference sequence). CDR3 DNA sequence: TGTGCCAGCAGCTTCCCTGCTGGTGCCTACGAGCAGTACTTC. It is translated as CASSFPAGAYEQYF.

The rearrangement joins TRBV20-1 to TRBJ2-5; 8 nucleotides line up with TRBD2. This CDR3 has 15 amino acids. V dropped 6 bases and J dropped 11; count of bases not matched to a gene: 20. Germline values: CDR1 DFQATT, CDR2 SNEGSKA (reference sequence). CDR3 in amino acids: CSAISGILTYNEQYF. DNA of the CDR3: TGCAGTGCGATTAGCGGGATCCTAACCTACAATGAGCAGTACTTC.

This clonotype was observed a handful of times. For the CDR3, the DNA is TGTGCCAGCAGCGAGAGGAGCGGGAGATTGAATGAGCAGTTCTTC. This translates into CASSERSGRLNEQFF. V usage is TRBV9 and J usage is TRBJ2-1, with 8 bases that match TRBD2. Germline trimming cut 3 bases from V and 7 bases from J; bases unmatched to any gene: 9. CDR1 and CDR2 from the germline V gene are SGDLS and YYNGEE. The CDR3 runs 15 residues.

This clonotype was counted between two and nine times. This rearrangement joins TRBV20-1 to TRBJ1-2; D is uncertain. The CDR3 loop spans 13 amino acids. Looked up from germline, CDR1 is DFQATT and CDR2 is SNEGSKA (reference sequence). V was shortened by 0 bases and J by 0 bases, with 5 bases between the two germline ends. Here the CDR3 reads CSARDHTNYGYTF. In nucleotides, the CDR3 is TGCAGTGCTAGAGATCACACTAACTATGGCTACACCTTC.

This chain connects TRBV5-1 to TRBJ2-3; the match to TRBD2 covers 9 bases. The V gene's germline CDR1 is SGHRS and CDR2 YFSETQ. The V gene end was trimmed by 2 bases and the J gene end by 5 bases; junction bases not matched to a gene: 9. This CDR3 comprises 16 residues. In DNA, the CDR3 is TGCGCCAGCAGCTTAGGCGTAGCGGGAGTGGGAGATACGCAGTATTTT. This gives the protein CASSLGVAGVGDTQYF. Drawing the rest from reference TRBV5-1 and TRBJ2-3, the complete variable domain is KAGVTQTPRYLIKTRGQQVTLSCSPISGHRSVSWYQQTPGQGLQFLFEYFSETQRNKGNFPGRFSGRQFSNSRSEMNVSTLELGDSALYLCASSLGVAGVGDTQYFGPGTRLTVL.

The chain employs TRBV7-2 and TRBJ2-5; 11 nucleotides align to TRBD2. Trimming took 4 bases from V and 5 from J; bases not matched to a gene: 15. The CDR3 runs 18 residues. Germline assignment: CDR1 SGHTA and CDR2 FQGNSA. The CDR3 DNA reads TGTGCCAGCAGCTCCCCCTTCCCCACTAGCGGGAGAACGGAGACCCAGTACTTC. Amino acids: CASSSPFPTSGRTETQYF.

This clonotype was observed a handful of times. V gene TRBV2 combines with J gene TRBJ2-2; D is possibly TRBD1 (6 bases). V was cut by 7 bases and J by 6 bases, with 9 bases left in between. This CDR3 comprises 12 residues. CDR1 is SNHLY, CDR2 FYNNEI, per germline. The CDR3 region is CASIEGAGELFF. The CDR3 coding sequence is TGTGCCAGCATTGAGGGGGCCGGGGAGCTGTTTTTT. Full variable domain (rest looked up from reference TRBV2 and TRBJ2-2): EPEVTQTPSHQVTQMGQEVILRCVPISNHLYFYWYRQILGQKVEFLVSFYNNEISEKSEIFDDQFSVERPDGSNFTLKIRSTKLEDSAMYFCASIEGAGELFFGEGSRLTVL.

Remarks on this clonotype: One end of the junction is discordant with germline, which a read error may explain. The rearrangement links TRBV30 to TRBJ2-1, with 10 bases aligning to TRBD2. From germline, CDR1 is GTSNPN and CDR2 SVGIG (reference sequence). The CDR3 sequence is 13 residues long. The CDR3: CTWTAGGRKEQFF. CDR3 sequence (DNA): TGTACCTGGACAGCGGGAGGGCGGAAAGAGCAGTTCTTC.

The rearrangement links TRBV20-1 to TRBJ2-5; 15 bases are a match to TRBD2. Losses at the gene ends were 0 bases for V and 6 bases for J; bases not matched to a gene: 8. The CDR3 has 17 residues. Per germline, CDR1 DFQATT and CDR2 SNEGSKA (reference sequence). The CDR3 sequence is CSARDPGLAGGLKTQYF. The CDR3 nucleotides are TGCAGTGCTAGAGATCCTGGACTAGCGGGGGGGCTAAAGACCCAGTACTTC.

The chain employs TRBV15 and TRBJ2-1, with D unresolved. V lost 0 bases and J 4 bases, leaving 16 bases between the germline ends. CDR1 and CDR2 (germline): LNHNV, YYDKDF (reference sequence). This CDR3 is built from 17 residues. The CDR3 bases are TGTGCCACCAGCAGAGATTTGAGACTCGGAGATTACAATGAGCAGTTCTTC. It specifies CATSRDLRLGDYNEQFF.

A few counts support this clonotype. The V gene is TRBV19, the J gene TRBJ1-2; 10 nucleotides match TRBD1. There are 15 residues in the CDR3. CDR1 LNHDA and CDR2 SQIVND come from the germline V gene (reference sequence). Trimming at V came to 7 bases and at J to 4 bases, leaving 9 bases not matched to a gene. In nucleotides, the CDR3 is TGTGCCAGTACTCAGGACAGGGGGAAGTTCTATGGCTACACCTTC. The encoded protein is CASTQDRGKFYGYTF.

The CDR3 sequence: CASSAASGSSYEQYF. In DNA, the CDR3 is TGTGCCAGCAGCGCGGCTAGCGGAAGCTCCTACGAGCAGTACTTC. This chain joins TRBV9 and TRBJ2-7; 7 bases match TRBD2. The CDR3 totals 15 residues. Trimming at V came to 3 bases and at J to 0 bases, leaving 6 bases not matched to a gene. CDR1 is SGDLS and CDR2 is YYNGEE in the germline V gene.

This CDR3 is CSARQDRGQSTDTQYF. In DNA form, the CDR3 reads TGCAGTGCTAGACAAGACAGGGGCCAAAGCACAGATACGCAGTATTTT. This chain connects TRBV20-1 to TRBJ2-3, with TRBD1 identical over 8 bases. Trimming removed 2 bases from V and 0 bases from J; junction bases left unmatched: 7. The germline V gene encodes CDR1 DFQATT and CDR2 SNEGSKA (reference sequence). The CDR3 has 16 residues.

V is TRBV7-2 and J is TRBJ2-2; 10 bases align to TRBD1. In germline, CDR1 is SGHTA, CDR2 FQGNSA. The CDR3 runs 16 residues. After removal of 5 bases from V and 7 bases from J, the junction contained 10 bases not matched to a gene. In nucleotides, the CDR3 is TGTGCCAGCAGCGTGGGAGGGACAGGGGCGATCGGGGAGCTGTTTTTT. This codes for CASSVGGTGAIGELFF. Complete variable domain (other parts from reference TRBV7-2 and TRBJ2-2): GAGVSQSPSNKVTEKGKDVELRCDPISGHTALYWYRQSLGQGLEFLIYFQGNSAPDKSGLPSDRFSAERTGGSVSTLTIQRTQQEDSAVYLCASSVGGTGAIGELFFGEGSRLTVL.

This clonotype was detected only a few times. This chain uses TRBV28 with TRBJ2-1, with TRBD2 matching over 16 bases. The CDR3 has 18 amino acids. V trimming: 6 bases; J trimming: 2 bases; junction bases outside the gene matches: 7. The germline gives CDR1 MDHEN, CDR2 SYDVKM. The CDR3 here is CASRGTSGRARAYNEQFF. CDR3 DNA: TGTGCCAGCAGAGGGACTAGCGGGAGGGCCAGGGCCTACAATGAGCAGTTCTTC.

The chain employs TRBV7-3 and TRBJ2-7, with a possible D match to TRBD1 (7 bases). The CDR3 is 13 residues long. Trimming shortened V by 2 bases and J by 10 bases, and 15 bases separated the two germline ends. CDR1 is SGHTA and CDR2 is FQGTGA in the germline V gene. The CDR3 nucleotides are TGTGCCAGCAGCTTACTTCAGGAGGGGGCCCAGTACTTC. Translation gives CASSLLQEGAQYF.

This clonotype was counted ten times or more. The gene calls are TRBV5-1 and TRBJ2-1, with TRBD2 identical over 16 bases. Trimming at V came to 4 bases and at J to 7 bases, leaving 8 bases not matched to a gene. Germline V gives CDR1 SGHRS, CDR2 YFSETQ. The CDR3 runs to 17 residues. CDR3 nucleotide sequence: TGCGCCAGCAGCGTTGGGACTAGCGGGAGGGCCGTTAATGAGCAGTTCTTC. It codes for CASSVGTSGRAVNEQFF.